The following is a T cell receptor beta chain sequence with its context. The data originate from a study of blood T cell repertoires in COVID-19. For the study at large: From the United States, Italy and Spain came samples of acute and convalescent COVID-19.

From germline, CDR1 is SNHLY and CDR2 FYNNEI. The CDR3 length is 13 residues. Trimming left V 8 bases short and J 9 bases short, with 17 bases between. The method was immunoSEQ multiplex PCR; TCRdb's version includes in-frame clones alone and lacks a portion of them. The table includes around 30,000 clones, about nine tenths detected once. Sequenced material: peripheral blood. The rearrangement joins TRBV2 to TRBJ1-3; tentatively, D is TRBD1 (5 bases). The receptor was isolated from a man aged 60-69 years with acute or convalescent COVID-19. The CDR3 loop reads CASGTFDGGTIYF. The CDR3 DNA sequence: TGTGCCAGCGGGACTTTCGACGGAGGCACCATATATTTT.